This TCR beta chain was captured in a study of T cells after yellow fever vaccination (dated by TCRdb to the late 2010s). Regarding the research as a whole: Libraries from fractions with low cell numbers were prepared with the SMART-Seq v4 Ultra Low Input RNA kit. To follow T-cell clones before and after both primary and booster YFV17D yellow fever vaccination, bulk TCR alpha and beta repertoires underwent longitudinal sequencing. Two healthy male donors, one aged 18 to 30 and one aged 30 to 39 years, made up the cohort. Blood was drawn at multiple timepoints before and after primary and secondary immunization, with bulk PBMC replicates and cell subsets isolated.

In the case of this clonotype: Its cognate antigen has yet to be identified. No per-base quality is available; no much larger clone lies one base away.

The sample's treatment or condition label is to be understood as: live attenuated yellow fever vaccine strain. At each blood-draw timepoint, two biological replicates of bulk PBMCs were collected. A standard Ficoll-Paque protocol was used to isolate PBMCs from peripheral blood. RNA was extracted with TriZol from bulk PBMCs, CD4 and CD8 fractions, and dextramer-positive and dextramer-negative fractions. TCR cDNA was synthesized by 5'RACE template switching, which introduced a universal primer site and unique molecular identifiers. Priming for cDNA synthesis came from both the TCR alpha and TCR beta constant segments. Library amplification used two PCR steps, and the second PCR step added sample barcodes and sequencing adapters. Sequencing of libraries was done on Illumina HiSeq 2500 (2x100 bp) or NovaSeq (2x150 bp). The authors processed their data as follows. MIGEC handled demultiplexing of reads and collapsing into UMI consensus sequences, while MiXCR performed V(D)J alignment. Vaccine-responding clonotypes were identified with edgeR using replicate PBMC samples, with FDR below 0.01 and a log2 fold change above 5 up to day 15 being required. Bulk clonotypes were assigned CD4 or CD8 identity according to which sequenced CD4 or CD8 repertoire held them at higher abundance. TCRdb reanalyzed the raw reads on its own, using fastp at Q25 for trimming and MiXCR for clone calling, and kept in-frame beta chains. CDR3 protein sequences are deduplicated, and each keeps its most common genes and DNA. What appears here as the V and J calls and clone size reflects TCRdb's work, not the paper's. The table for this sample lists approximately 510,000 distinct CDR3 sequences; around a fifth of them were counted only once. About a sixth of the sample lies in the top ten.

Broader findings and caveats from the paper: After the booster, most of the clones that had expanded following primary vaccination were detected again (almost 98% of CD4 and more than 85% of CD8), which suggests that memory was broadly maintained. Because the study included only two donors, the extent to which the findings can be generalized is limited. A small share of clonotypes occurred in both CD4 and CD8 compartments, likely arising from convergent recombination. FACS-sorted repertoires could contain abundant contaminating clonotypes from the bulk population, so computational filtering was required. The secondary T-cell response was found to be weaker but faster than the primary response, with a peak reached on day 5 rather than on day 15.

This sequence originates from a young man who received the YFV17D yellow fever vaccine. The sequencing used PBMCs, collected roughly 20 days after the first yellow fever vaccination.

The CDR3 reads as follows: CSVEEAQGAGEQYF. The DNA sequence is as follows: TGCAGCGTTGAAGAGGCTCAGGGGGCTGGGGAGCAGTACTTC. The chain employs TRBV29-1 and TRBJ2-7, with TRBD1 matching 8 junction bases. Ends trimmed: V by 0 bases, J by 7 bases; bases unmatched to a gene: 8. The CDR3 numbers 14 residues from cysteine through phenylalanine. Only the CDR3 portion is preserved as DNA: 42 bases, with reading frame beginning at the first base. CDR1 and CDR2, looked up from the germline V gene, are SQVTM and ANQGSEA.